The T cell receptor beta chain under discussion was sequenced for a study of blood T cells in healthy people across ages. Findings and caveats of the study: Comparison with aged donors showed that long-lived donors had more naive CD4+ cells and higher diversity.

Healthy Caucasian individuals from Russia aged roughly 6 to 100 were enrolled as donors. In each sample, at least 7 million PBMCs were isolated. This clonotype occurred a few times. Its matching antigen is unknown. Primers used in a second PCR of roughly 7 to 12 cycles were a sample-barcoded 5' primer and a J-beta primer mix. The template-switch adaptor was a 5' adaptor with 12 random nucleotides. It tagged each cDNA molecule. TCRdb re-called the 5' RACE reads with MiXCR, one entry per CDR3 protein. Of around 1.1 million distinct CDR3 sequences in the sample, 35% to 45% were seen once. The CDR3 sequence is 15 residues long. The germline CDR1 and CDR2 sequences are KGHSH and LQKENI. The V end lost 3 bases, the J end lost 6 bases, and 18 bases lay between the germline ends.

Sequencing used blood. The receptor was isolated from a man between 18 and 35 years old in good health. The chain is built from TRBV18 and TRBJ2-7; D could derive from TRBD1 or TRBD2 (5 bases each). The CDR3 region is CASSPILGDGVEQYF. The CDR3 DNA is TGTGCCAGCTCACCGATCCTCGGGGACGGGGTCGAGCAGTACTTC.